This entry features one T cell receptor beta chain sequence. Its antigen is still unknown. The record originates from a study of CXCR3-negative and CXCR3-positive naive CD8 T cells. Overall study findings and caveats: Naive cells positive for CXCR3 carried more hydrophobic TRB CDR3s than CXCR3-negative ones.

The method, 5' RACE with UMI labels, was used to prepare the TRB cDNA libraries. From its re-call of the 5' RACE reads, TCRdb lists each CDR3 protein once, without DNA. Its table records about 150,000 distinct CDR3 sequences. The length of the CDR3 is 13 residues. The germline CDR1 and CDR2 sequences are SEHNR and FQNEAQ (reference sequence). The TCR originated in a human donor in good health. Some clones in this sample may be carry-over from other donors' samples. Sequencing input: naive CXCR3+ CD8+ T cells from blood. Subset defined: CD45RO-CCR7+CD27+CD95- naive CD8+ T cells expressing CXCR3 (TNR3+). The chain has TRBV7-9 and TRBJ2-7. This CDR3 is CASSPSETYEQYF.